The 2 T cell receptor beta chains below were found in one sample sequenced in a study of OX40 agonist ivuxolimab in advanced cancers. The table came from immunoSEQ multiplex PCR; TCRdb's copy has only in-frame clones and leaves some out. The sample consists of roughly 65,000 clones, about 91% of them appearing once. This specimen consisted of CD4+ or CD8+ T cells sorted from blood, obtained in a trial of the OX40 agonist ivuxolimab. Source of these receptors: an adult with an advanced solid tumor such as melanoma, head and neck, liver or kidney cancer.

This chain links TRBV7-2 with TRBJ1-4; no reliable D call. CDR1 is SGHTA and CDR2 is FQGNSA in the germline V gene. The CDR3 length is 15 residues. Deletions cut 2 bases from V and 8 bases from J, with 15 bases between. The CDR3 spells CASSLRRTVGEKLFF. The CDR3 nucleotides are TGTGCCAGCAGCTTAAGGCGGACGGTCGGAGAAAAACTGTTTTTT.

The chain employs TRBV6-1 and TRBJ1-6, with 10 nucleotides matching TRBD1. J gave up 9 bases and V 7 bases, and 9 bases lay outside the gene matches. The CDR3 spans 15 residues. Germline V lookup: CDR1 MNHNS, CDR2 SASEGT. CDR3 coding DNA: TGTGCCAGCATCCCCGGACAGGGGGTAATTTCACCCCTCCACTTT. Its translation: CASIPGQGVISPLHF.